Each of the 7 T cell receptor beta chains below was sequenced from the same sample in a study of blood T cell repertoires in COVID-19. The table came from immunoSEQ multiplex PCR; TCRdb's copy has only in-frame clones and leaves some out. The sample lists a few hundred thousand clones; roughly 90% were seen once. Specimen: peripheral blood. All receptors come from a young woman with COVID-19, enrolled during active disease.

CDR3 in amino acids: CASSFSVGEQFF. CDR3 DNA: TGTGCCAGCAGCTTTAGTGTCGGTGAGCAGTTCTTC. The chain links TRBV5-6 to TRBJ2-1, with D unclear. Germline assignment: CDR1 SGHDT and CDR2 YYEEEE. V lost 2 bases and J lost 9, with 9 bases in between. This CDR3 spans 12 amino acids.

The rearrangement joins TRBV2 to TRBJ2-1; 7 nucleotides match TRBD2. The CDR3 sequence is 21 residues long. Per germline, CDR1 SNHLY and CDR2 FYNNEI. V gave up 2 bases and J gave up 9 bases; unmatched junction bases: 28. CDR3 DNA sequence: TGTGCCAGCAGTGAATGGGGGGGGAGTCCTCCCATGAGGGGTTATCAATTTGAGCAGTTCTTC. Its translation is CASSEWGGSPPMRGYQFEQFF. Complete variable domain (other parts from reference TRBV2 and TRBJ2-1): EPEVTQTPSHQVTQMGQEVILRCVPISNHLYFYWYRQILGQKVEFLVSFYNNEISEKSEIFDDQFSVERPDGSNFTLKIRSTKLEDSAMYFCASSEWGGSPPMRGYQFEQFFGPGTRLTVL.

The chain links TRBV11-2 to TRBJ2-5; TRBD2 matches at 9 bases. The CDR3 is made up of 13 amino acids. Trimming took 6 bases from V and 5 from J; bases not matched to a gene: 4. Per germline, CDR1 SGHAT and CDR2 FQNNGV. The CDR3 DNA reads TGTGCCAGCAGAGTAGCGGGGGAGGAGACCCAGTACTTC. It encodes CASRVAGEETQYF.

The V and J genes are TRBV10-2 and TRBJ1-5; D gene uncertain. The V gene lost 2 bases and the J gene lost 6 bases, with 14 bases spanning the gap. CDR3 size: 15 residues. CDR1 is WSHSY and CDR2 is SAAADI in the germline V gene. The CDR3 DNA follows: TGCGCCAGCAGTGAGGTGCAGGTCCGGCGTCAGCCCCAGCATTTT. This sequence encodes CASSEVQVRRQPQHF.

The chain joins TRBV19 to TRBJ2-1; TRBD2 matches 8 bases. V shed 5 bases and J 3 bases; nucleotides not matched to a gene: 9. The CDR3 is 16 amino acids. Germline V lookup: CDR1 LNHDA, CDR2 SQIVND (reference sequence). The CDR3 DNA reads as TGTGCCAGTAGTCCCATACGGGGGGGCCTCTACAATGAGCAGTTCTTC. This gives the protein CASSPIRGGLYNEQFF.

The chain recombines TRBV6-2 or TRBV6-3 with TRBJ2-1, with 8 bases identical to TRBD2. The V and J ends lost 2 bases and 7 bases, in that order; junction bases with no gene match: 13. Germline V CDR1 and CDR2: MNHEY, SVGEGT. The CDR3 length is 17 residues. The CDR3 is CASSYRSGGFRGNEQFF. CDR3 nucleotides: TGTGCCAGCAGTTACCGGAGCGGGGGCTTCCGGGGTAATGAGCAGTTCTTC.

The gene calls are TRBV5-1 and TRBJ2-1, with 13 bases lining up with TRBD2. The CDR3 spans 14 residues. Germline CDR1 SGHRS, CDR2 YFSETQ. V trimming: 4 bases; J trimming: 9 bases; junction bases outside the gene matches: 4. CDR3 region: CASSPGLAGTEQFF. The CDR3 coding sequence is TGCGCCAGCAGCCCGGGACTAGCGGGGACTGAGCAGTTCTTC.